What follows is one TCR beta chain and its context. This sample is part of a study of blood T cell repertoires in COVID-19. Study-level information: Material from acute and convalescent COVID-19 was sourced from the United States, Italy and Spain.

The CDR3 consists of 14 residues. Trimming shortened V by 5 bases and J by 10 bases, and 20 bases separated the two germline ends. Per the germline V gene, CDR1 is SGHNT and CDR2 is YENEEA. Repertoires were generated with immunoSEQ multiplex PCR, while TCRdb's copy carries only in-frame clones and drops some. The repertoire includes 250,000 to 400,000 clones, about nine tenths of them detected once, and 1.5% to 2% sits in the top ten. This rearrangement joins TRBV11-3 to TRBJ1-1; possibly TRBD1 for D (6 bases). This TCR was sampled from a woman aged 25 to 39 with COVID-19, enrolled during active disease. Sequences were obtained from peripheral blood. CDR3 nucleotides: TGTGCCAGCAGCCCGGGGGGCACACTTCTCGGAGCTTTCTTT. It encodes CASSPGGTLLGAFF.